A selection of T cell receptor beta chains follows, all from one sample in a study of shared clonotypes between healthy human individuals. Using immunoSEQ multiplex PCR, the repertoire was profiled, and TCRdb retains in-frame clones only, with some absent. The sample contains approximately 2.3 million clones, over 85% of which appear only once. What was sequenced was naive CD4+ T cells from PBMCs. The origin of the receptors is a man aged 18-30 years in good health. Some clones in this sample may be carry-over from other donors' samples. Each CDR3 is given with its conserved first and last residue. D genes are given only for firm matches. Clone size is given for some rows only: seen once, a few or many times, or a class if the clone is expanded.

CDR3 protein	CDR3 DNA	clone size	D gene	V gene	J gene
CASSRTSEETQYF	TGTGCCAGCAGCCGGACTAGCGAAGAGACCCAGTACTTC	-	TRBD2	TRBV7-2	TRBJ2-5
CASSPGLQETQYF	TGTGCCAGCAGCCCGGGACTGCAAGAGACCCAGTACTTC	-	-	TRBV7-2	TRBJ2-5
CASRDRDYGYTF	TGTGCCAGCAGAGACAGGGATTATGGCTACACCTTC	-	TRBD1	TRBV6-5	TRBJ1-2
CASSVRAVTEAFF	TGTGCCAGCAGTGTTCGGGCAGTCACTGAAGCTTTCTTT	few	-	TRBV6-1	TRBJ1-1
CASSSGQYTGELFF	TGTGCCAGCAGTTCGGGACAGTACACCGGGGAGCTGTTTTTT	-	TRBD1	TRBV27	TRBJ2-2
CASSLSIGNAFF	TGTGCCAGCAGTTTAAGTATCGGAAACGCTTTCTTT	once	-	TRBV28	TRBJ1-1
CASSTPGGLAGKLFF	TGTGCCAGTAGCACCCCTGGGGGGCTAGCGGGCAAGCTGTTCTTC	once	TRBD2	TRBV19	TRBJ2-1
CASSPRDSRLVQFF	TGTGCCAGCAGCCCTCGGGACTCCCGGTTGGTGCAGTTCTTC	-	-	TRBV11-2	TRBJ2-1
CASSLGNGRETQYF	TGTGCCAGCAGCTTAGGTAATGGACGGGAGACCCAGTACTTC	-	-	TRBV7-2	TRBJ2-5
CASSPYEQYF	TGTGCCAGCTCCCCCTACGAGCAGTACTTC	-	-	TRBV6-4	TRBJ2-7
CASTGLTGSYEQYF	TGTGCCAGCACGGGACTAACTGGGTCCTACGAGCAGTACTTC	-	TRBD2	TRBV28	TRBJ2-7
CASSQILADDNEQFF	TGCGCCAGCAGCCAAATCCTAGCGGACGACAATGAGCAGTTCTTC	once	TRBD2	TRBV4-3	TRBJ2-1
CASSLARTDTEAFF	TGTGCCAGCAGTCTCGCCCGGACAGACACTGAAGCTTTCTTT	-	-	TRBV28	TRBJ1-1
CASSTGTLSTDTQYF	TGTGCCAGCAGCACCGGGACCCTAAGCACAGATACGCAGTATTTT	once	-	TRBV5-6	TRBJ2-3
CSVSLNGGTDTQYF	TGCAGCGTTTCGCTGAACGGGGGCACAGATACGCAGTATTTT	-	-	TRBV29-1	TRBJ2-3
CATSREAAPNYGYTF	TGTGCCACCAGCAGAGAGGCAGCTCCTAACTATGGCTACACCTTC	-	-	TRBV15	TRBJ1-2
CASSLATSGRGTGELFF	TGTGCCAGCAGCTTAGCGACTAGCGGGAGGGGCACCGGGGAGCTGTTTTTT	once	TRBD2	TRBV7-7	TRBJ2-2
CASRTDRVSYGYTF	TGTGCCAGCAGAACAGACAGGGTGAGCTATGGCTACACCTTC	-	TRBD1	TRBV28	TRBJ1-2
CASSLEISDTQYF	TGTGCCAGCAGCTTGGAAATATCGGATACGCAGTATTTT	-	-	TRBV5-8	TRBJ2-3
CATSRESSLFVKLFF	TGTGCCACCAGCAGAGAGTCCTCTCTTTTTGTAAAACTGTTTTTT	-	-	TRBV15	TRBJ1-4
CASSQDIRGRGPQYF	TGTGCCAGCAGCCAAGATATCAGGGGCCGGGGACCGCAGTATTTT	-	-	TRBV14	TRBJ2-3
CSVQTATNEKLFF	TGCAGCGTTCAGACAGCAACTAATGAAAAACTGTTTTTT	-	-	TRBV29-1	TRBJ1-4
CASSLLGLAGDEQFF	TGTGCCAGCAGTTTATTGGGACTAGCGGGAGATGAGCAGTTCTTC	-	TRBD2	TRBV28	TRBJ2-1
CASSSAARDLNYGYTF	TGCGCCAGCAGCTCAGCCGCCAGGGATCTTAACTATGGCTACACCTTC	few	-	TRBV5-1	TRBJ1-2
CASSRDSFNYGYTF	TGTGCCAGCAGCCGGGACTCCTTTAACTATGGCTACACCTTC	-	-	TRBV5-4	TRBJ1-2
CSGTGGANEQFF	TGCAGCGGGACCGGAGGGGCCAATGAGCAGTTCTTC	-	-	TRBV29-1	TRBJ2-1
CASSPRTAGYTF	TGTGCCAGCAGTCCCCGGACAGCCGGCTACACCTTC	-	-	TRBV28	TRBJ1-2
CASSLGGLASREQYF	TGTGCCAGCAGTTTAGGAGGACTAGCGAGCCGCGAGCAGTACTTC	-	TRBD2	TRBV27	TRBJ2-7
CASRSAQGRYEQYF	TGTGCCAGCAGGTCGGCGCAGGGCCGCTACGAGCAGTACTTC	-	-	TRBV27	TRBJ2-7
CASRGPTPGGTEAFF	TGTGCCAGCAGGGGGCCAACCCCAGGGGGGACTGAAGCTTTCTTT	-	TRBD1	TRBV2	TRBJ1-1
CASSPPAGNGANVLTF	TGTGCCAGCAGTCCCCCCGCGGGGAACGGGGCCAACGTCCTGACTTTC	-	-	TRBV28	TRBJ2-6
CASRLGLAGVYEQFF	TGTGCCAGCAGACTCGGACTAGCGGGAGTCTATGAGCAGTTCTTC	-	TRBD2	TRBV27	TRBJ2-1
CASSLFRTAYEQYF	TGTGCCAGCAGCTTATTCCGTACGGCCTACGAGCAGTACTTC	once	-	TRBV7-9	TRBJ2-7
CASSLDRDYQPQHF	TGTGCCAGCAGCCTGGACAGGGATTATCAGCCCCAGCATTTT	-	TRBD1	TRBV2	TRBJ1-5
CASSPTENRNQPQHF	TGTGCCAGCTCACCCACGGAAAACAGGAATCAGCCCCAGCATTTT	-	-	TRBV18	TRBJ1-5